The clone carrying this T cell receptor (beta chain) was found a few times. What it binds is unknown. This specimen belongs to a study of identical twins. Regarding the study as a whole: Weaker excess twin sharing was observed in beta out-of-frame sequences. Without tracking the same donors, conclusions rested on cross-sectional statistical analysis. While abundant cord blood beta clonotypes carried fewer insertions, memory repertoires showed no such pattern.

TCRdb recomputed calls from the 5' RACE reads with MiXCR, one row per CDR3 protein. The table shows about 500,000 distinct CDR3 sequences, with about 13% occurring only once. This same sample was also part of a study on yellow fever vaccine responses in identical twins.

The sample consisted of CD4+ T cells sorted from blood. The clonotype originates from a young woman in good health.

CDR3 protein: CASSSRDSGVHSMQFF. The DNA of the CDR3 is TGTGCCAGCAGCTCCCGCGATAGCGGGGTCCATAGTATGCAGTTCTTC. The chain has TRBV5-6 and TRBJ2-1; 8 positions match TRBD2. This CDR3 has 16 residues. The J segment lost 12 bases and the V segment lost 3 bases, leaving 17 bases of the junction unmatched. The germline gives CDR1 SGHDT, CDR2 YYEEEE.